This TCR beta chain was recovered during a study of somatic mutations in cytotoxic T cells in rheumatoid arthritis. The CDR3 is 19 amino acids. Germline V gives CDR1 MGHRA, CDR2 YSYEKL. Trimming removed 0 bases from V and 0 bases from J; junction bases left unmatched: 7. Repertoires were generated with immunoSEQ multiplex PCR, while TCRdb's copy carries only in-frame clones and drops some. The table lists about 3,800 clones, approximately 74% of them singletons, with roughly 25% in the top ten. This clone showed up just a few times. The clonotype comes from an adult with rheumatoid arthritis. V and J are TRBV4-1 and TRBJ2-3, with 12 bases identical to TRBD2. The specimen was CD8+ T cells sorted from blood. CDR3 sequence: CASSQDRGGTSGSTDTQYF. The CDR3 DNA reads as TGCGCCAGCAGCCAAGATCGGGGGGGGACTAGCGGGAGCACAGATACGCAGTATTTT.